This T cell receptor (beta chain) was recorded in a study of blood T cell repertoires in COVID-19. CDR3 length: 15 residues. Germline values: CDR1 SGHRS, CDR2 YFSETQ. J lost 7 bases, V lost 0 bases, and 5 bases had no gene match. Data came from immunoSEQ multiplex PCR; TCRdb stores just in-frame clones and leaves some out. Of about 410,000 clones listed, approximately 91% were seen once; the top ten hold roughly 1.6%. The V gene is TRBV5-1, the J gene TRBJ1-4, with 8 bases matching TRBD1. The sample taken for sequencing was peripheral blood. This clonotype was obtained from a woman between 40 and 50 years old with COVID-19, enrolled during active disease. The CDR3 loop is CASSLAQGAVEKLFF. In DNA form, the CDR3 reads TGCGCCAGCAGCTTGGCCCAGGGGGCGGTTGAAAAACTGTTTTTT.